This section outlines one T cell receptor beta chain sequence together with its context. Its target is not known. Here immunoSEQ multiplex PCR was the method, and the copy in TCRdb shows in-frame clones only, minus some. The data show tens of thousands of clones, just over 90% seen once. Anyone treated within the previous three months was excluded. The data derive from a study of resident and recirculating memory T cells in vitiligo. Overall study context: Epidermis came from shave biopsies of lesional and nonlesional sites, plus PBMCs.

Broader study findings: Sequences differed between biopsy sites and patients, suggesting private specificity.

The CDR3 runs to 14 residues. V was shortened by 1 base and J by 1 base, with 8 bases between the two germline ends. Germline values: CDR1 SGDLS, CDR2 YYNGEE. The origin of this receptor is a male donor with vitiligo. The chain is built from TRBV9 and TRBJ1-1; tentatively, D is TRBD1 (6 bases). Sequences were obtained from blood. The CDR3: CASSVPQGNTEAFF. CDR3 bases: TGTGCCAGCAGCGTACCACAGGGGAACACTGAAGCTTTCTTT.